The T cell receptor (beta chain) described here comes from a study of control samples from healthy donors and cancer patients. This clone was counted between two and nine times. The protocol was immunoSEQ multiplex PCR, while the TCRdb copy is restricted to in-frame clones and leaves out a portion. The sample gives 130,000 or so clones, just under 95% of which show up once; less than 6% is in the top ten. This receptor was taken from a man between 18 and 35 years old in good health. Sequencing was carried out using blood.

Here the CDR3 DNA reads TGTGCCAGCAGCCCCTCAGGGTATGGCTACACCTTC. Translation gives CASSPSGYGYTF. The chain couples TRBV3-1 (or the pseudogene TRBV3-2) to TRBJ1-2; maybe TRBD1 (5 bases). Germline V gene data show CDR1 as LGHDT and CDR2 as YNNKEL (reference sequence). V gave up 4 bases and J gave up 5 bases, with 8 bases separating them. The CDR3 is made up of 12 amino acids.